The clone carrying this T cell receptor (beta chain) was observed a few times. TCRdb processed the RT-PCR reads anew with MiXCR; each CDR3 protein has one entry. The table has about 520,000 distinct CDR3 sequences, 25% seen once. This record belongs to a study of response to subunit inactivated influenza vaccine. CDR1 SGDLS and CDR2 YYNGEE come from the germline V gene. CDR3 length: 12 residues. Trimming cost V 7 bases and J 8 bases, with 13 bases left between them. The rearrangement joins TRBV9 to TRBJ2-1, with D unclear. The TCR originated in a man aged 45-65 years who received an inactivated influenza vaccine. Sequences were derived from CD4+ T cells sorted from PBMCs, sampled roughly 5 days after vaccination. CDR3 protein: CASGGPWDEQFF. CDR3 nucleotide sequence: TGTGCCAGCGGTGGGCCATGGGATGAGCAGTTCTTC.